The sequence of this TCR beta chain was determined in a study of blood T cell repertoires in COVID-19. Study-level information: COVID-19 samples from acute and convalescent phases originated in the United States, Italy and Spain.

Ages ranged from about 18 to 89 years, with residence in approximately 25 US areas. Symptom resolution, clearance, or two negative PCRs marked donors in Cohort 3 as recovered. Per the original data handling: By means of reference gene primer amplification, nucleated cell counts were estimated. Libraries were prepared by immunoSEQ multiplex PCR; TCRdb keeps only in-frame clonotypes and omits some of them. That table supplies the V and J calls and clone size; D and trimming were determined from the DNA. This table holds 200,000 to 250,000 clones, 80% to 95% found once. CDR3 size: 12 residues. Trimming stripped 5 bases from V and 4 bases from J, with 6 bases between. Germline-derived CDR1 and CDR2 are SGHVT and SQSDAQ. This clone has only one observation.

This clonotype was obtained from a woman younger than 30 who had recovered from COVID-19. The chain recombines TRBV7-4 with TRBJ1-5, with D uncertain. The sequencing input was PBMCs or T cells enriched from blood (not recorded which). The CDR3, as DNA: TGTGCCAGCAGCCTCTCTAATCAGCCCCAGCATTTT. Translated, it gives CASSLSNQPQHF.